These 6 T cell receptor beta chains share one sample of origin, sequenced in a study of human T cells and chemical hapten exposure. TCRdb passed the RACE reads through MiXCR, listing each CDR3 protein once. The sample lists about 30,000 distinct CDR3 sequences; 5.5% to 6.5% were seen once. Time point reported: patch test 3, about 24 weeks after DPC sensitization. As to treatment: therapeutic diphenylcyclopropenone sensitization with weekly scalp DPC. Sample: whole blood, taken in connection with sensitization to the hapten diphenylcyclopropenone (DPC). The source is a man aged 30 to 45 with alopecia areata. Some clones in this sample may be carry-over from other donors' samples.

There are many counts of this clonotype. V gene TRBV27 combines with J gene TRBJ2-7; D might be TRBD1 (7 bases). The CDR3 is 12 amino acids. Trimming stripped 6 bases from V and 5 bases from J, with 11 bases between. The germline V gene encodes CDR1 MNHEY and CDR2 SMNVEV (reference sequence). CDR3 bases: TGTGCCAGCAGCCAGGGGGGTGACGAGCAGTACTTC. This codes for CASSQGGDEQYF.

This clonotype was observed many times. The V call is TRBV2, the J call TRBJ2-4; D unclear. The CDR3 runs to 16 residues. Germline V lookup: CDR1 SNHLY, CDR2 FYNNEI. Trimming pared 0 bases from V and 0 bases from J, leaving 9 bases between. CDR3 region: CASSEAASKAKNIQYF. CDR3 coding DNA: TGTGCCAGCAGTGAAGCGGCGTCTAAAGCCAAAAACATTCAGTACTTC.

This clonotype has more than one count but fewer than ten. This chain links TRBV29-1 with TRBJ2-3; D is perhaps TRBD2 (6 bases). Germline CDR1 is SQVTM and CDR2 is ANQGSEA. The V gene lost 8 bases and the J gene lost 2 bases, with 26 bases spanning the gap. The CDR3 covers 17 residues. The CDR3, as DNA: TGCAGCTTCCGGGGGTATCTCGGATCTGGGACCACAGATACGCAGTATTTT. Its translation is CSFRGYLGSGTTDTQYF.

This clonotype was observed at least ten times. DNA of the CDR3: TGCAGTGCCCTTAGCGGGAGAGACAATGAGCAGTTCTTC. Its translation is CSALSGRDNEQFF. This rearrangement joins TRBV20-1 to TRBJ2-1, with TRBD2 identical over 9 bases. The V and J ends lost 6 bases and 5 bases, in that order; junction bases with no gene match: 5. The CDR3 is 13 residues long. Germline CDR1 DFQATT, CDR2 SNEGSKA (reference sequence).

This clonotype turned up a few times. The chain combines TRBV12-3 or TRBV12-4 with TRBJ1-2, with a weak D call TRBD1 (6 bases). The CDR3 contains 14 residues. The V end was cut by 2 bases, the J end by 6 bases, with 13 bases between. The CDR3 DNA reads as TGTGCCAGCAGTTTATACGGGGGGCGCGATGGCTACACCTTC. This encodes CASSLYGGRDGYTF.

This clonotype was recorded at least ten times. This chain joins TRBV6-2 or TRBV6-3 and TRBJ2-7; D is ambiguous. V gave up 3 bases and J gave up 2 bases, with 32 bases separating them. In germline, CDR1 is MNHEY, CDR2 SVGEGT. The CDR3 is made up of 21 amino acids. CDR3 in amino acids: CASSYRLEFGSQPISTYEQYF. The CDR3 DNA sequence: TGTGCCAGCAGTTATCGGCTAGAATTCGGAAGCCAGCCGATCAGCACCTACGAGCAGTACTTC.